The T cell receptor beta chain described here comes from a study of T cells after yellow fever vaccination (dated by TCRdb to between 2018 and 2021). Study-wide context: The SMART-Seq v4 Ultra Low Input RNA kit was used to prepare libraries from fractions with low cell numbers. To track T-cell clones before and after primary and booster YFV17D yellow fever vaccination, bulk TCR alpha and beta repertoires were sequenced longitudinally. Two healthy male donors made up the cohort, one aged 18 to 29 years and the other aged 30 to 39 years. Blood samples were taken at several timepoints before and after primary and secondary immunization, and bulk PBMC replicates and cell subsets were isolated.

The treatment or condition label, as the study defines it: live attenuated yellow fever vaccine strain. At each blood-draw timepoint, two biological replicates of bulk PBMCs were collected. A standard Ficoll-Paque protocol was used to isolate PBMCs from peripheral blood. TriZol was used to extract RNA from bulk PBMCs, from CD4 and CD8 fractions, and from dextramer-positive and dextramer-negative fractions. Here is what the overall study found, with its caveats: After the booster, most clones that had expanded after primary vaccination were detected again (roughly 95% of CD4 and 70% to 90% of CD8), suggesting broad maintenance of memory. The secondary T-cell response was found to be weaker but faster than the primary response, with a peak reached on day 5 rather than on day 15. Computational filtering was needed because FACS-sorted repertoires could contain abundant contaminating clonotypes from the bulk population. Because the study included only a couple of donors, the extent to which the findings can be generalized is limited. A small share of clonotypes occurred in both CD4 and CD8 compartments, likely arising from convergent recombination.

This clonotype appeared a few times. The specificity of this receptor is unknown. Base qualities are not at hand, and no much larger clone is one base apart. CDR1 and CDR2 were assigned from the germline V gene as MNHNS and SASEGT. CDR3 length: 13 amino acids, cysteine to phenylalanine. Only the CDR3 DNA stays, 39 bases, in frame from base 1. The germline V and J ends show losses of 7 bases and 3 bases respectively, and no gene match explains 5 bases of the junction. Synthesis of TCR cDNA relied on 5'RACE template switching, a step that introduced a universal primer site along with unique molecular identifiers. Priming for cDNA synthesis came from both the TCR alpha and TCR beta constant segments. Library amplification used two PCR steps, and the second PCR step added sample barcodes and sequencing adapters. Sequencing of libraries was performed on Illumina HiSeq 2500 (2x100 bp) or NovaSeq (2x150 bp). The paper's processing steps were these. MIGEC was used to demultiplex reads and collapse the reads into UMI consensus sequences, and MiXCR was used for V(D)J alignment. Vaccine-responding clonotypes were identified with edgeR using replicate PBMC samples, with FDR below 0.01 and a log2 fold change above 5 up to day 15 being required. CD4 or CD8 identity was assigned to each bulk clonotype according to whether the clonotype was present at higher abundance in the sequenced CD4 repertoire or the sequenced CD8 repertoire. TCRdb redid the processing of the public reads, applying fastp at Q25 and MiXCR, and retained in-frame beta chains. Every entry covers one CDR3 protein and lists the most common genes and DNA from its rows. TCRdb, rather than the study authors, made the V and J calls. The sample table lists about 550,000 distinct CDR3 sequences, 19% of them with a count of one. The ten biggest clones cover roughly an eighth of the sample.

This sample comprised PBMCs, obtained 15 days after the yellow fever booster vaccination. This clonotype was sampled from a man in his thirties or forties who received the YFV17D yellow fever vaccine. The chain employs TRBV6-1 and TRBJ2-7; TRBD2 fits 8 bases in the junction. The CDR3 protein is CASTPGGGYEQYF. Here is the DNA: TGTGCCAGCACTCCGGGAGGGGGCTACGAGCAGTACTTC.